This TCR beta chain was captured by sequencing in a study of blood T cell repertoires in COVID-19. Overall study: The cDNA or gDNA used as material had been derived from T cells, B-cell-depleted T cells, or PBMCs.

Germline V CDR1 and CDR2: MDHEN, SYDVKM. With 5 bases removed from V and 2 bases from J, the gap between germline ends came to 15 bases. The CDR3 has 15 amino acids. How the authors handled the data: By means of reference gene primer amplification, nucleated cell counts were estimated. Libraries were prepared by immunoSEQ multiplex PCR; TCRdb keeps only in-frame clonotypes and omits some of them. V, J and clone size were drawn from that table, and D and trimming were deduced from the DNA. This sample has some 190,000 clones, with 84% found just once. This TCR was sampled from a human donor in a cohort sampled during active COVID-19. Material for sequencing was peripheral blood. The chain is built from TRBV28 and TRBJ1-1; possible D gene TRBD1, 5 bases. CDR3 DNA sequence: TGTGCCAGCAGTCCTTCCCCGACAGTAAACACTGAAGCTTTCTTT. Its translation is CASSPSPTVNTEAFF. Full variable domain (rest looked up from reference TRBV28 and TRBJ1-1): DVKVTQSSRYLVKRTGEKVFLECVQDMDHENMFWYRQDPGLGLRLIYFSYDVKMKEKGDIPEGYSVSREKKERFSLILESASTNQTSMYLCASSPSPTVNTEAFFGQGTRLTVV.